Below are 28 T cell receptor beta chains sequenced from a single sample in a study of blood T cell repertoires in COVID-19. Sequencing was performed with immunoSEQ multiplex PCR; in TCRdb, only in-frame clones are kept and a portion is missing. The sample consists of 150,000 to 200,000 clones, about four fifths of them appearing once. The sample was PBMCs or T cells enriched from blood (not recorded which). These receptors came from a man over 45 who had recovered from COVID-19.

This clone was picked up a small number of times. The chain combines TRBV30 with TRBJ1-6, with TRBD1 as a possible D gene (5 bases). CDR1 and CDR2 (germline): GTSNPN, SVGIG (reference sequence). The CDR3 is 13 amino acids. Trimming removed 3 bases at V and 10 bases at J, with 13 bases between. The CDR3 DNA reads TGTGCCTGGAGAAGGGGAAAGTCGTCACCCCTCCACTTT. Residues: CAWRRGKSSPLHF.

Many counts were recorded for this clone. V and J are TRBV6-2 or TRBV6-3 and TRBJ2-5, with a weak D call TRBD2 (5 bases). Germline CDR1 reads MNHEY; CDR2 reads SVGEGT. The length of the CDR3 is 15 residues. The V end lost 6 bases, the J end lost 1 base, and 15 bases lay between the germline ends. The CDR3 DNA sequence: TGTGCCAGCAGCCGCCCCCGGGATATCCAAGAGACCCAGTACTTC. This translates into CASSRPRDIQETQYF.

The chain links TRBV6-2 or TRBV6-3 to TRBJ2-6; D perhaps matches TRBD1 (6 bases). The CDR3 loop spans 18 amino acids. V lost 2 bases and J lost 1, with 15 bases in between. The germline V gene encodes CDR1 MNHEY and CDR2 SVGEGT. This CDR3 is CASSYPVYRVSGANVLTF. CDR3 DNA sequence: TGTGCCAGCAGTTACCCTGTATACAGGGTGTCTGGGGCCAACGTCCTGACTTTC.

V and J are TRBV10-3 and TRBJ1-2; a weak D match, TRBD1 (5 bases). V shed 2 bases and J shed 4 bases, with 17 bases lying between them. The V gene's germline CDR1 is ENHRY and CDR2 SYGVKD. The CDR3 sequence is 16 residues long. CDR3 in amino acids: CAISEKDSALTYGYTF. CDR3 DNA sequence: TGTGCCATCAGTGAGAAAGACAGTGCCCTTACCTATGGCTACACCTTC.

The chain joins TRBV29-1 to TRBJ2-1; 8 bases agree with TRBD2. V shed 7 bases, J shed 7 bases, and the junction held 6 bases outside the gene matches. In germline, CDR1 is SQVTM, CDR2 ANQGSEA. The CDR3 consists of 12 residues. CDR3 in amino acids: CSAPSGGNEQFF. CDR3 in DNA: TGCAGCGCCCCAAGCGGGGGAAATGAGCAGTTCTTC.

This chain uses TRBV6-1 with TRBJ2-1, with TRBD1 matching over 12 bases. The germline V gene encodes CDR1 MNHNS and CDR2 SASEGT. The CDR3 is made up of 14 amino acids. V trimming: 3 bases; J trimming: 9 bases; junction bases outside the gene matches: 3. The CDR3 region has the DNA TGTGCCAGCAGTGAGGGGACAGGGGGCGGTGAGCAGTTCTTC. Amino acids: CASSEGTGGGEQFF.

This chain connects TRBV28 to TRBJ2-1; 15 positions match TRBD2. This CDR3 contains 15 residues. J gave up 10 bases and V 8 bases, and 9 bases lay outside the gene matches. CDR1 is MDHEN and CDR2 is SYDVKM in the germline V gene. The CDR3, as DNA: TGTGCCAGCTCCCCTTGGACTAGCGGGGGGGGAGAGCAGTTCTTC. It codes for CASSPWTSGGGEQFF.

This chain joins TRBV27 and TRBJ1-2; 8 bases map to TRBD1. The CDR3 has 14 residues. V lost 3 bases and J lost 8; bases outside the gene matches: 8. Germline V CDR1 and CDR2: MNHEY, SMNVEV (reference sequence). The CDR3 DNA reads TGTGCCAGCAGTTTGGACAGGGCAGTCAGGGGCTACACCTTC. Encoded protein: CASSLDRAVRGYTF.

The CDR3 DNA reads TGTGCCAGCAGCTTGGCGGTTAACTCTGGGGCCAACGTCCTGACTTTC. Its protein product is CASSLAVNSGANVLTF. This sequence joins TRBV5-6 and TRBJ2-6; D call uncertain. The V end lost 0 bases, the J end lost 0 bases, and 7 bases lay between the germline ends. Germline V lookup: CDR1 SGHDT, CDR2 YYEEEE. The CDR3 consists of 16 residues.

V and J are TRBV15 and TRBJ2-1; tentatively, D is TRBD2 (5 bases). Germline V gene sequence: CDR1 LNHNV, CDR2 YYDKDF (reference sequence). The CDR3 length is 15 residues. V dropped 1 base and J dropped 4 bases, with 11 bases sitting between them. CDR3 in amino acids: CATSRGREIYNEQFF. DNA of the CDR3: TGTGCCACCAGCAGAGGCCGGGAAATTTACAATGAGCAGTTCTTC.

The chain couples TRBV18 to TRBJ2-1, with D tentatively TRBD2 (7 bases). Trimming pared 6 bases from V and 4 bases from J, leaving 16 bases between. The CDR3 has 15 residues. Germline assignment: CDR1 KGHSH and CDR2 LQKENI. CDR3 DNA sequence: TGTGCCAGCTCCCTAGTGGGGGGGGCTTACAATGAGCAGTTCTTC. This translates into CASSLVGGAYNEQFF. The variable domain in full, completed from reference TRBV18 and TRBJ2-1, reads NAGVMQNPRHLVRRRGQEARLRCSPMKGHSHVYWYRQLPEEGLKFMVYLQKENIIDESGMPKERFSAEFPKEGPSILRIQQVVRGDSAAYFCASSLVGGAYNEQFFGPGTRLTVL.

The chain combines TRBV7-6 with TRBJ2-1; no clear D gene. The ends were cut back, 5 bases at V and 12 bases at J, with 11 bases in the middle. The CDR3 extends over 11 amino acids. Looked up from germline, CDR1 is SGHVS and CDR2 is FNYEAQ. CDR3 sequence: CASSPRLMQFF. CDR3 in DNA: TGTGCCAGCAGCCCCCGCCTAATGCAGTTCTTC. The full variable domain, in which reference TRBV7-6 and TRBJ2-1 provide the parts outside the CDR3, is GAGVSQSPRYKVTKRGQDVALRCDPISGHVSLYWYRQALGQGPEFLTYFNYEAQQDKSGLPNDRFSAERPEGSISTLTIQRTEQRDSAMYRCASSPRLMQFFGPGTRLTVL.

The CDR3 DNA follows: TGTGCCAGCACCCCAGGGGTCAATCAGCCCCAGCATTTT. It specifies CASTPGVNQPQHF. The chain carries TRBV2 and TRBJ1-5, with D perhaps TRBD1 (6 bases). The V gene's germline CDR1 is SNHLY and CDR2 FYNNEI. The V end was cut by 7 bases, the J end by 3 bases, with 10 bases between. The CDR3 contains 13 residues.

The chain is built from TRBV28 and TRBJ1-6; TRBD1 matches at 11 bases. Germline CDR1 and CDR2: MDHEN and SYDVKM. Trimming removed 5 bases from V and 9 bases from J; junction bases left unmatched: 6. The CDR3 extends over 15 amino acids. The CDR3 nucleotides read TGTGCCAGCAGTCCTCGGACAGGGGGCGCTTCACCCCTCCACTTT. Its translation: CASSPRTGGASPLHF.

The CDR3: CAWSESLEKLFF. The CDR3 bases are TGTGCCTGGAGTGAATCTCTTGAAAAACTGTTTTTT. The rearrangement links TRBV30 to TRBJ1-4; D gene unclear. Germline V gene data show CDR1 as GTSNPN and CDR2 as SVGIG (reference sequence). The V and J ends lost 1 base and 7 bases respectively, with 7 bases between them. The CDR3 loop spans 12 amino acids.

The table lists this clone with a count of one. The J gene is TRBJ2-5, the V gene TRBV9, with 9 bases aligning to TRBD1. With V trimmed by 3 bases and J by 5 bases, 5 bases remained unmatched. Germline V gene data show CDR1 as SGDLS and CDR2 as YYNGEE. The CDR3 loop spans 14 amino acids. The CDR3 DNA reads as TGTGCCAGCAGCGGTAACAGGGGGCTGGAGACCCAGTACTTC. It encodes CASSGNRGLETQYF. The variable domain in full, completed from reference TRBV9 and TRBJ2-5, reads DSGVTQTPKHLITATGQRVTLRCSPRSGDLSVYWYQQSLDQGLQFLIQYYNGEERAKGNILERFSAQQFPDLHSELNLSSLELGDSALYFCASSGNRGLETQYFGPGTRLLVL.

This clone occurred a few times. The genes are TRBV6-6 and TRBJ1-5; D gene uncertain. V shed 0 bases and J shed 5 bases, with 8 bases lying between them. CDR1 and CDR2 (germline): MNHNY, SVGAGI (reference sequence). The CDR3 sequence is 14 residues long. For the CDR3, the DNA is TGTGCCAGCAGTTACTCCGGGAACGATCAGCCCCAGCATTTT. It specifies CASSYSGNDQPQHF.

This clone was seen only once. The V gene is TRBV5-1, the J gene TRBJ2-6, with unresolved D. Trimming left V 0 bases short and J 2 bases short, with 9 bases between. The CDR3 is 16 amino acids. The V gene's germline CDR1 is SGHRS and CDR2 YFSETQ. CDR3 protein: CASSLAFRAGANVLTF. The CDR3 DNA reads TGCGCCAGCAGCTTGGCGTTCCGGGCTGGGGCCAACGTCCTGACTTTC.

The CDR3 DNA sequence: TGTGCCAGCAGCATCGGGACAACTAGCAATCAGCCCCAGCATTTT. It translates to CASSIGTTSNQPQHF. This chain links TRBV3-1 (or the pseudogene TRBV3-2) with TRBJ1-5, with D maybe TRBD1 (6 bases). The V gene's germline CDR1 is LGHDT and CDR2 YNNKEL (reference sequence). CDR3 length: 15 residues. The V and J ends lost 5 bases and 0 bases respectively, with 11 bases between them.

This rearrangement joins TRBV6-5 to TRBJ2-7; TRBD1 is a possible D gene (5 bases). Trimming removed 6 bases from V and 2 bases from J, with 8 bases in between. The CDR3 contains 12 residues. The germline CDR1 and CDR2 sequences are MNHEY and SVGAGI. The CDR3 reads CASSGQTYEQYF. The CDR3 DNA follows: TGTGCCAGCAGCGGACAAACCTACGAGCAGTACTTC.

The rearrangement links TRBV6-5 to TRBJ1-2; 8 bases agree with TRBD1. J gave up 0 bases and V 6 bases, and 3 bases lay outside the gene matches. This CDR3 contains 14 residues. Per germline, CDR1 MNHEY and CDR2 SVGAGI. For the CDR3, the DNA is TGTGCCAGCAGACGACAGGGGTCTAACTATGGCTACACCTTC. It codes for CASRRQGSNYGYTF.

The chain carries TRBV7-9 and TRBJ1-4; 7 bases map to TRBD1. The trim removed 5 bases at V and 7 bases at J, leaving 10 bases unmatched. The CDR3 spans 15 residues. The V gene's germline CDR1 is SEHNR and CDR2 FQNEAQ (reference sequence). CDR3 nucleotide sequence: TGTGCCAGCAGCCCACTCAGGGGGTGGGGTGAAAAACTGTTTTTT. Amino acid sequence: CASSPLRGWGEKLFF.

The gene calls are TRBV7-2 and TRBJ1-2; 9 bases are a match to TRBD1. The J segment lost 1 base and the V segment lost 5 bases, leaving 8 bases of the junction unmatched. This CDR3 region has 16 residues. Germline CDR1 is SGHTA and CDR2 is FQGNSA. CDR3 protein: CASSLATGGSNYGYTF. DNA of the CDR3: TGTGCCAGCAGCCTGGCGACAGGGGGTAGTAACTATGGCTACACCTTC.

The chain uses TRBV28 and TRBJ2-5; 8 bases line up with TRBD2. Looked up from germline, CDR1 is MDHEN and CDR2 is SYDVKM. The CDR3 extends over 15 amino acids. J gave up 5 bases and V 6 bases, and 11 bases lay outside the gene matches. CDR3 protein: CASRGGSGGRETQYF. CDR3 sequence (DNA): TGTGCCAGCAGGGGAGGAAGCGGGGGAAGGGAGACCCAGTACTTC.

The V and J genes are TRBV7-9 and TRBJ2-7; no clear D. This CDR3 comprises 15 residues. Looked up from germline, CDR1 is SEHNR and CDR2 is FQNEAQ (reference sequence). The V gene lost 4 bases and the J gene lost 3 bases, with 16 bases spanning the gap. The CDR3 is CASSSHRKNSYEQYF. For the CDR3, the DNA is TGTGCCAGCAGCTCGCACCGAAAGAACAGCTACGAGCAGTACTTC. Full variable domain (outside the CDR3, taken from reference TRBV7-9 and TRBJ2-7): DTGVSQNPRHKITKRGQNVTFRCDPISEHNRLYWYRQTLGQGPEFLTYFQNEAQLEKSRLLSDRFSAERPKGSFSTLEIQRTEQGDSAMYLCASSSHRKNSYEQYFGPGTRLTVT.

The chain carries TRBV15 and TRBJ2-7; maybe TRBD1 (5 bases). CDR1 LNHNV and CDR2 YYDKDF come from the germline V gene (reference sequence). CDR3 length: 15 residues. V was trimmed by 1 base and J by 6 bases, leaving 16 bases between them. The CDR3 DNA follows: TGTGCCACCAGCAGAGCTCAGGGATCGTTAGGCGAGCAGTACTTC. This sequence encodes CATSRAQGSLGEQYF.

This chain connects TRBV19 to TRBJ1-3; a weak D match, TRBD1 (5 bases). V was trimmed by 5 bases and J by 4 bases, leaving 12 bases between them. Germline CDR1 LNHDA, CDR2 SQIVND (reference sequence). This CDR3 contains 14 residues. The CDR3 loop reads CASSPIAGGNTIYF. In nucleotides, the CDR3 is TGTGCCAGTAGTCCCATTGCAGGGGGAAACACCATATATTTT.

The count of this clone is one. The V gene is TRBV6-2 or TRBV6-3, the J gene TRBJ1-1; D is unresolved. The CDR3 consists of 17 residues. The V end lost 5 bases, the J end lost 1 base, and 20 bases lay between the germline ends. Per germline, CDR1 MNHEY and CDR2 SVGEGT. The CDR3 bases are TGTGCCAGCAGTCCCCTTACTTGGCGTCCAGGGAACACTGAAGCTTTCTTT. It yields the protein CASSPLTWRPGNTEAFF.